Presented here are 10 T cell receptor beta chains from one specimen sequenced in a study of blood T cells in healthy people across ages. A J-beta primer mix and a sample-barcoded 5' primer were used in a second PCR of about 7 to 11 cycles. TCRdb reprocessed the 5' RACE reads via MiXCR and lists one record per CDR3 protein. The sample has around 650,000 distinct CDR3 sequences, approximately 31% seen once. Sequencing used blood. Every receptor here comes from a woman aged 80 or older in good health.

This clonotype was seen at least ten times. V is TRBV20-1 and J is TRBJ1-5; 8 nucleotides line up with TRBD1. Germline lookup yields CDR1 DFQATT and CDR2 SNEGSKA (reference sequence). The J segment lost 4 bases and the V segment lost 5 bases, leaving 10 bases of the junction unmatched. The CDR3 runs to 15 residues. Here the CDR3 reads CSAPSGQGYNQPQHF. In DNA, the CDR3 is TGCAGTGCTCCTTCCGGACAGGGATATAATCAGCCCCAGCATTTT.

This clonotype was detected many times. The rearrangement links TRBV4-3 to TRBJ1-6; D ambiguous. This CDR3 comprises 15 residues. Trimming pared 2 bases from V and 10 bases from J, leaving 15 bases between. CDR1 and CDR2 from the germline V gene are LGHNA and YSLEER. CDR3 residues: CASSQMVGVGSPLHF. DNA of the CDR3: TGCGCCAGCAGCCAAATGGTCGGAGTTGGATCACCCCTCCACTTT.

This clonotype was observed at least ten times. CDR3 sequence (DNA): TGCAGTGCTAAATTAACCGGGGAGCTGTTTTTT. Translation gives CSAKLTGELFF. V gene TRBV20-1 combines with J gene TRBJ2-2; D is uncertain. The CDR3 contains 11 residues. Trimming left V 4 bases short and J 5 bases short, with 5 bases between. The germline CDR1 and CDR2 sequences are DFQATT and SNEGSKA (reference sequence).

The CDR3 reads CASRLQGAPGYTF. The DNA of the CDR3 is TGTGCCAGCAGGCTACAGGGGGCCCCTGGCTACACCTTC. The chain employs TRBV6-1 and TRBJ1-2; TRBD1 agrees at 9 bases. CDR1 MNHNS and CDR2 SASEGT come from the germline V gene. The CDR3 spans 13 residues. J lost 7 bases, V lost 6 bases, and 6 bases had no gene match.

Only one count was recorded for this clonotype. A single base separates this from a much larger clone, so it may be a read error. This rearrangement joins TRBV7-2 to TRBJ1-4, with unresolved D. The CDR3 has 14 residues. Germline lookup yields CDR1 SGHTA and CDR2 FQGNSA. CDR3 amino acids: CANSLTPYNEKLFF. Written as DNA, the CDR3 is TGTGCCAACAGCTTGACGCCATATAATGAAAAACTGTTTTTT.

The rearrangement uses TRBV7-3 and TRBJ2-1; D is ambiguous. V shed 1 base and J shed 5 bases, with 12 bases lying between them. The CDR3 covers 15 residues. CDR1 and CDR2 from the germline V gene are SGHTA and FQGTGA. CDR3 in DNA: TGTGCCAGCAGCTTAAATGTGGCGAGTAACAATGAGCAGTTCTTC. It is translated as CASSLNVASNNEQFF.

This clonotype was picked up a small number of times. This chain links TRBV20-1 with TRBJ2-1; TRBD2 matches 12 bases. Near its end, the DNA agrees better with TRBJ2-7, so the J call may be wrong. The CDR3 spans 17 residues. Per the germline V gene, CDR1 is DFQATT and CDR2 is SNEGSKA (reference sequence). DNA for the CDR3: TGCAGTGCTAGAGATACTAGCGGGGGGTACTCCTACAATGAGCAGTACTTC. Translated, it gives CSARDTSGGYSYNEQYF.

This clonotype was observed at least ten times. This chain links TRBV7-3 with TRBJ2-7; TRBD1 agrees at 8 bases. This CDR3 contains 13 residues. J gave up 6 bases and V 4 bases, and 5 bases lay outside the gene matches. Germline CDR1 is SGHTA and CDR2 is FQGTGA. CDR3 region: CASSSWTGSEQYF. The CDR3 bases are TGTGCCAGCAGCTCCTGGACAGGGTCCGAGCAGTACTTC. Based on the CDR3 plus reference TRBV7-3 and TRBJ2-7, the full variable domain is GAGVSQTPSNKVTEKGKYVELRCDPISGHTALYWYRQSLGQGPEFLIYFQGTGAADDSGLPNDRFFAVRPEGSVSTLKIQRTERGDSAVYLCASSSWTGSEQYFGPGTRLTVT.

This clonotype showed up many times. The rearrangement joins TRBV6-1 to TRBJ2-5; D unresolved. The CDR3 runs to 13 residues. The V gene's germline CDR1 is MNHNS and CDR2 SASEGT. V dropped 4 bases and J dropped 1 base, with 7 bases sitting between them. CDR3 nucleotide sequence: TGTGCCAGCAGTGGGGGTGCCCAAGAGACCCAGTACTTC. This translates into CASSGGAQETQYF.

The chain employs TRBV18 and TRBJ1-6, with D possibly matching TRBD1 (6 bases). CDR3 length equals 16 residues. Trimming cost V 6 bases and J 8 bases, with 20 bases left between them. Per germline, CDR1 KGHSH and CDR2 LQKENI. This CDR3 is CASSPSLGGRDSPLHF. Written as DNA, the CDR3 is TGTGCCAGCTCCCCCTCGTTGGGGGGCCGGGATTCACCCCTCCACTTT.